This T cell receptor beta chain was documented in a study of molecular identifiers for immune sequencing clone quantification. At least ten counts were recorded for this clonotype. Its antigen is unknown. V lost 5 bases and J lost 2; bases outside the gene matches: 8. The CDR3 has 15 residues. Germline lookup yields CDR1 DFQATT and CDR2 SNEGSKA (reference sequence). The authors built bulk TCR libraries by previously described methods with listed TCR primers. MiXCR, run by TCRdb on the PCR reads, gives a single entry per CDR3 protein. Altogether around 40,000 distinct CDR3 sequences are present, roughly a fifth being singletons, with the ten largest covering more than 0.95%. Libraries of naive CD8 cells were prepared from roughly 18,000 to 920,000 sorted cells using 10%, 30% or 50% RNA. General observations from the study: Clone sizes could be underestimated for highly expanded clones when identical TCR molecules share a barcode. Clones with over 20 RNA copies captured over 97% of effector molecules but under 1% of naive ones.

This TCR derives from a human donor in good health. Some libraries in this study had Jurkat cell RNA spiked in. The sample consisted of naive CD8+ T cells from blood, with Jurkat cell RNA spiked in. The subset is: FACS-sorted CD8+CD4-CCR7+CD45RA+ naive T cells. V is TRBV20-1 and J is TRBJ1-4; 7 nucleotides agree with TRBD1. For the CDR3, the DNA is TGCAGTGCTTCCCGTCCACAGGGGACTAATGAAAAACTGTTTTTT. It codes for CSASRPQGTNEKLFF.